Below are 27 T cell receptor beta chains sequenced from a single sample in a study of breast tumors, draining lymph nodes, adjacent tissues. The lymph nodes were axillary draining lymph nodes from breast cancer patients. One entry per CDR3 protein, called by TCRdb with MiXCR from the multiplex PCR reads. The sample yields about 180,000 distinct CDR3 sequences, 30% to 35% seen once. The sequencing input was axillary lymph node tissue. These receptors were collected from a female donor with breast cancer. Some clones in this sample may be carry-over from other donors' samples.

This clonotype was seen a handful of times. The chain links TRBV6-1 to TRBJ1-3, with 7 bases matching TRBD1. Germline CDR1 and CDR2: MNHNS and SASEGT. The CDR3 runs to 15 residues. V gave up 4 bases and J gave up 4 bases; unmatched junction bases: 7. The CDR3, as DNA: TGTGCCAGCAGTGCCCACAGGGGCCAGGGAAACACCATATATTTT. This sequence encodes CASSAHRGQGNTIYF.

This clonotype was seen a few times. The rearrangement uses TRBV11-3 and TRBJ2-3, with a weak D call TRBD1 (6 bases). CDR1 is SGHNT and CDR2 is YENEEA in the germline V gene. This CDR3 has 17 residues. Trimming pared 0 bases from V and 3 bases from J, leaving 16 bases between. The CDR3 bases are TGTGCCAGCAGCTTAGACGTAGGAAGGCAGGGGACAGATACGCAGTATTTT. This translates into CASSLDVGRQGTDTQYF.

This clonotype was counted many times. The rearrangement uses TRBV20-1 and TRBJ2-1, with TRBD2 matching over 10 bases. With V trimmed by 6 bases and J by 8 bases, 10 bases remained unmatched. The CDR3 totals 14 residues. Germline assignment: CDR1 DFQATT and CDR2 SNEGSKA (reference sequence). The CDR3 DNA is TGCAGTGCGGGGCCGGGACTAGCGTTGGATGAGCAGTTCTTC. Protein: CSAGPGLALDEQFF.

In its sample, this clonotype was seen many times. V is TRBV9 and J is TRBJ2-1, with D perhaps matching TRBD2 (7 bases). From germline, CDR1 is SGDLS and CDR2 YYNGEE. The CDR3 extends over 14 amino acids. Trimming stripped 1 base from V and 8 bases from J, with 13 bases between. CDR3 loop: CASSVRAGAYEQFF. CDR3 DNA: TGTGCCAGCAGCGTAAGGGCGGGGGCGTATGAGCAGTTCTTC.

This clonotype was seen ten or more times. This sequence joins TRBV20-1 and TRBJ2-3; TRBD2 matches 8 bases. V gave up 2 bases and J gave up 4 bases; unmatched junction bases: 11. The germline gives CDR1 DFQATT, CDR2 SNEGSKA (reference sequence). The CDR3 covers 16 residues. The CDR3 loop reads CSARLLAVKRADTQYF. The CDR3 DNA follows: TGCAGTGCTAGATTACTAGCGGTCAAGAGGGCAGATACGCAGTATTTT.

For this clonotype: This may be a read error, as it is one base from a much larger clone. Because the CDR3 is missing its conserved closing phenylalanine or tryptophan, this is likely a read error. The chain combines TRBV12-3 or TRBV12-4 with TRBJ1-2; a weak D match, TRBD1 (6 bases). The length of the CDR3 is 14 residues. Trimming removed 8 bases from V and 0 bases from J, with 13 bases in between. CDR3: CASVPQGPNYGYTL. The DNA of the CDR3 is TGTGCCAGCGTCCCACAGGGCCCTAACTATGGCTACACCCTC.

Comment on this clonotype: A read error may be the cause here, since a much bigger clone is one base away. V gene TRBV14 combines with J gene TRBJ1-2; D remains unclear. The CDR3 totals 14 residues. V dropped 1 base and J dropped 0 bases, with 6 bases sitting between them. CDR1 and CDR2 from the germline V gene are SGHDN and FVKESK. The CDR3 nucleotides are TGTGCCAGCAGCCAAGGCGCTTCTAACTATGGCTACACCTTC. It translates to CASSQGASNYGYTF.

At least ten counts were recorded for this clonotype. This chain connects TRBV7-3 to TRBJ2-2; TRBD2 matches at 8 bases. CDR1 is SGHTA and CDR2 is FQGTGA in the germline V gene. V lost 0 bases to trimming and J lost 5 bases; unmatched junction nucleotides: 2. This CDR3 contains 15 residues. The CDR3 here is CASSLTSGGTGELFF. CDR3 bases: TGTGCCAGCAGCTTAACGTCGGGGGGGACCGGGGAGCTGTTTTTT. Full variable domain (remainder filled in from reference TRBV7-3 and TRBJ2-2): GAGVSQTPSNKVTEKGKYVELRCDPISGHTALYWYRQSLGQGPEFLIYFQGTGAADDSGLPNDRFFAVRPEGSVSTLKIQRTERGDSAVYLCASSLTSGGTGELFFGEGSRLTVL.

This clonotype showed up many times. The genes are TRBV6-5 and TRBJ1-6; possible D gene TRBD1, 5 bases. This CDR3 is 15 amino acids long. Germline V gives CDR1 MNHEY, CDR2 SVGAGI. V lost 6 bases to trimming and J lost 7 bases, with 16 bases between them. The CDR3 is CASRPPPGPNSPLHF. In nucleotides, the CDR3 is TGTGCCAGCAGGCCCCCTCCAGGGCCCAATTCACCCCTCCACTTT.

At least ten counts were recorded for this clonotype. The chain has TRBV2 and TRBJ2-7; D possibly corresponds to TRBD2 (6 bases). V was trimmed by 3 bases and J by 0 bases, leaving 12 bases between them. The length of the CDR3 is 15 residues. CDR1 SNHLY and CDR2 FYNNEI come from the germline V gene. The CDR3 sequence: CASSDQASASYEQYF. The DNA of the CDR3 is TGTGCCAGCAGTGATCAGGCTAGCGCCTCCTACGAGCAGTACTTC.

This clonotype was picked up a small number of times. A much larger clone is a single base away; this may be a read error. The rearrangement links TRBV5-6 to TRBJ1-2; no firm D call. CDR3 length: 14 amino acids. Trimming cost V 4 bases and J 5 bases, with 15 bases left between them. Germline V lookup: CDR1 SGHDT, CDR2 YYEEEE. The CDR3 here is CASSQDLSGYGYTF. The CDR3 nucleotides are TGTGCCAGCAGCCAGGACCTGTCGGGGTATGGCTACACCTTC.

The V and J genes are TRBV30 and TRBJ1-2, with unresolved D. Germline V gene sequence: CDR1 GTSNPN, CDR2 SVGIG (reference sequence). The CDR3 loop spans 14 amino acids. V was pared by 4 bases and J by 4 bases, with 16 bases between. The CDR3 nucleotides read TGTGCCTGGAATGACGGAAGAGAGATCTATGGCTACACCTTC. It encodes CAWNDGREIYGYTF.

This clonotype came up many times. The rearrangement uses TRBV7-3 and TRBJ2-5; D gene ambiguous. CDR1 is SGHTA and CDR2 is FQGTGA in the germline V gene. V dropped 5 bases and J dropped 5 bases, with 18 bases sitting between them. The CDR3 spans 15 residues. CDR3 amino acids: CASSARPSGRETQYF. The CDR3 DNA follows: TGTGCCAGCAGCGCCCGGCCGTCGGGTAGGGAGACCCAGTACTTC.

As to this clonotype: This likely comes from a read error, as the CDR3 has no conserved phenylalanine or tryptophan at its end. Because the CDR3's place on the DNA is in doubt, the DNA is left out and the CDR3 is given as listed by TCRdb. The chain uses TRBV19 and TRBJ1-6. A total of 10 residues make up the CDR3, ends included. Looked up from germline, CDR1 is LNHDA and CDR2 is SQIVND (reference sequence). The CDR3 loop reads CASSYTLSVS.

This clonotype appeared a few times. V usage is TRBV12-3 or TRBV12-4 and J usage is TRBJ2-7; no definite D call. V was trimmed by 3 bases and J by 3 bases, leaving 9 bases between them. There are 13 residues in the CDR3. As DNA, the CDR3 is TGTGCCAGCAGTTTCGGCGCCATCTACGAGCAGTACTTC. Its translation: CASSFGAIYEQYF.

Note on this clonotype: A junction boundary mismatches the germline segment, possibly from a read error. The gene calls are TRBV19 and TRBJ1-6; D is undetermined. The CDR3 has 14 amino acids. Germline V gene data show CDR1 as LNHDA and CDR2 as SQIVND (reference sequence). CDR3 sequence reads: CASSISGYSSPLHF. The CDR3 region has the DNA TGTGCCAGTAGTATATCCGGGTATAGTTCACCCCTCCACTTT.

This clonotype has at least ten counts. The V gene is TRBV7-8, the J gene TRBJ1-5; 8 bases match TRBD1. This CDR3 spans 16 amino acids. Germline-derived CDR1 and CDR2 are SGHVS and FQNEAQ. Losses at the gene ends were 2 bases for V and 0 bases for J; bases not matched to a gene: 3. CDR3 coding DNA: TGTGCCAGCAGCTTAAGGACAGGGACTAGCAATCAGCCCCAGCATTTT. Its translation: CASSLRTGTSNQPQHF.

The CDR3 protein is CSATRGGAAGNTIYF. CDR3 nucleotides: TGCAGTGCCACCAGAGGGGGGGCTGCTGGAAACACCATATATTTT. The chain joins TRBV20-1 to TRBJ1-3, with a tentative D call TRBD1 (6 bases). The CDR3 totals 15 residues. The ends were cut back, 6 bases at V and 2 bases at J, with 17 bases in the middle. CDR1 and CDR2 (germline): DFQATT, SNEGSKA (reference sequence).

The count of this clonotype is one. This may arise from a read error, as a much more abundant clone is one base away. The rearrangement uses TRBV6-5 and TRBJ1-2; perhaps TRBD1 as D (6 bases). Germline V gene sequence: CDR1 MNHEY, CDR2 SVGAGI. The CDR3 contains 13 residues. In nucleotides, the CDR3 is TGTGCCGGCAGTTCACAGGGAGATCTTGGCTACACCTTC. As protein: CAGSSQGDLGYTF.

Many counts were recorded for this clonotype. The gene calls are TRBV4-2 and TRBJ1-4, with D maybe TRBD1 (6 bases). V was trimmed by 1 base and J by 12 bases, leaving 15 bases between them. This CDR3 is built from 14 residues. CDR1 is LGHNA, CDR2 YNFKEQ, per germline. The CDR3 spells CASSQAEQGMELFF. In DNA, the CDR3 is TGTGCCAGCAGCCAAGCAGAACAGGGTATGGAACTGTTTTTT.

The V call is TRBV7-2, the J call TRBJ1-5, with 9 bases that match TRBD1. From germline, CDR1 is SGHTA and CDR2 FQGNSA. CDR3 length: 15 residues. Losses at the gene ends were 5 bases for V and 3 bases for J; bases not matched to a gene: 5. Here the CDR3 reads CASSPRDRDNQPQHF. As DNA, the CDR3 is TGTGCCAGCAGCCCTCGGGACAGGGACAATCAGCCCCAGCATTTT.

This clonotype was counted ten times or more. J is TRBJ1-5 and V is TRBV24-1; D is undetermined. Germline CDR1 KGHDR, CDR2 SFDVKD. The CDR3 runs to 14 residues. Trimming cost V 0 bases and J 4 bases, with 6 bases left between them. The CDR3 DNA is TGTGCCACCAGTGATTTGGCCAGTAATCAGCCCCAGCATTTT. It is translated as CATSDLASNQPQHF.

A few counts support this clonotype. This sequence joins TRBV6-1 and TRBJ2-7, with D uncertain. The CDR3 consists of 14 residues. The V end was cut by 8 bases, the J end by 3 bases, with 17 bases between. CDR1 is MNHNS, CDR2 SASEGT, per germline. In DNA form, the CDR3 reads TGTGCCAGCTCCCACCGCTACAGCCTCTACGAGCAGTACTTC. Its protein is CASSHRYSLYEQYF.

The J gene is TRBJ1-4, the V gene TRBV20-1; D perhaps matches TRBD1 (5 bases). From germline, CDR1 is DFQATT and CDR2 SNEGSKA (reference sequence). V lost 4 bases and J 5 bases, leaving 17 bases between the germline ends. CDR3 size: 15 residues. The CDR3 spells CSANPKGLYNEKLFF. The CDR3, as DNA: TGCAGTGCTAACCCGAAGGGGCTCTACAATGAAAAACTGTTTTTT.

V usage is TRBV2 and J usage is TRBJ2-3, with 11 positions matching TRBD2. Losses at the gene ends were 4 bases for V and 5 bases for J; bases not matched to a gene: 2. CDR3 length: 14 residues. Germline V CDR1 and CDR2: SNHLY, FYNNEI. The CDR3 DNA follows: TGTGCCAGCAGTGCTCTAGCGGGAGGAGATACGCAGTATTTT. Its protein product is CASSALAGGDTQYF. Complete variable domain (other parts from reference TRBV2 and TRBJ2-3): EPEVTQTPSHQVTQMGQEVILRCVPISNHLYFYWYRQILGQKVEFLVSFYNNEISEKSEIFDDQFSVERPDGSNFTLKIRSTKLEDSAMYFCASSALAGGDTQYFGPGTRLTVL.

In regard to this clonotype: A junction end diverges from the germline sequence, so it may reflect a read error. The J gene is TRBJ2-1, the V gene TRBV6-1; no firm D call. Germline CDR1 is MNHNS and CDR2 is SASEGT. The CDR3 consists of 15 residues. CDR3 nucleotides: TGTGCCAGCAGTGCTACAGCGCTCTCCTACGATGAGCAGTTCTTC. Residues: CASSATALSYDEQFF.

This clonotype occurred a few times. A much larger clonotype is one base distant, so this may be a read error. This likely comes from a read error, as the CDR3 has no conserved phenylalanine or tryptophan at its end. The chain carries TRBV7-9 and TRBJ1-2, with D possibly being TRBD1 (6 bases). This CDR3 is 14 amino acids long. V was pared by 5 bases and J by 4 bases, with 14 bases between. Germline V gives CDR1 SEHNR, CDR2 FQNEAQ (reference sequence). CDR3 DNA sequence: TGTGCCAGCAGCCCCGGCGGGGGGCCCTATGGCTACACCCTC. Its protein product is CASSPGGGPYGYTL.